The 22 T cell receptor beta chains reported below all come from one sample, sequenced in a study of beta chain features in type 1 diabetes. All of the isolated RNA was reverse transcribed, so expressed TCRB transcripts were sequenced. Sequencing used immunoSEQ multiplex PCR; TCRdb keeps in-frame clones, though not all of them. The repertoire has about 160,000 clones, roughly 9% of them found once; the top ten carry 0.7%. Study-wide findings and caveats: Within each of all four CD4+ subsets, Type 1 diabetes patients had TCRB CDR3s that were moderately but significantly shorter.

These receptors have no known antigen. The sequenced sample was central memory CD4+ T cells from blood. The receptors shown here come from a woman aged 25 to 39 with type 1 diabetes.

The chain combines TRBV2 with TRBJ1-2; weak D call: TRBD1 (6 bases). Between the trimmed V and J ends, which lost 7 bases and 6 bases, there was a span of 18 bases. Germline V gene lookup returns CDR1 SNHLY and CDR2 FYNNEI. The CDR3 has 14 residues. This CDR3 is CASKGDFGRHGYTF. The CDR3 region has the DNA TGTGCCAGCAAGGGGGATTTCGGGAGGCATGGCTACACCTTC.

V usage is TRBV4-1 and J usage is TRBJ2-6; TRBD1 is a possible D gene (7 bases). Trimming cost V 5 bases and J 4 bases, with 18 bases left between them. The CDR3 loop spans 17 amino acids. Germline V lookup: CDR1 MGHRA, CDR2 YSYEKL. The CDR3 is CASSLRQGGSGANVLTF. In DNA form, the CDR3 reads TGCGCCAGCAGCTTACGACAGGGAGGCTCGGGGGCCAACGTCCTGACTTTC.

The chain joins TRBV7-9 to TRBJ2-7; D unclear. This CDR3 has 12 amino acids. V shed 1 base and J shed 2 bases, with 3 bases lying between them. CDR1 is SEHNR and CDR2 is FQNEAQ in the germline V gene (reference sequence). CDR3 region: CASSLDTYEQYF. CDR3 sequence (DNA): TGTGCCAGCAGCTTAGATACCTACGAGCAGTACTTC.

This clone came up a few times. The V and J genes are TRBV2 and TRBJ2-5; TRBD1 is a possible D gene (6 bases). The CDR3 has 14 amino acids. CDR1 SNHLY and CDR2 FYNNEI come from the germline V gene. Trimming stripped 3 bases from V and 1 base from J, with 9 bases between. The CDR3 loop is CASSEWTVQETQYF. The CDR3 coding sequence is TGTGCCAGCAGTGAGTGGACAGTCCAAGAGACCCAGTACTTC.

This clone was detected a few times. The chain carries TRBV5-1 and TRBJ2-7; D is possibly TRBD2 (7 bases). Trimming stripped 5 bases from V and 6 bases from J, with 15 bases between. This CDR3 has 13 amino acids. Germline-derived CDR1 and CDR2 are SGHRS and YFSETQ. CDR3 amino acids: CASSGGGLLEQYF. The CDR3 nucleotides are TGCGCCAGCAGTGGCGGGGGCCTTCTCGAGCAGTACTTC. Full variable domain (outside the CDR3, taken from reference TRBV5-1 and TRBJ2-7): KAGVTQTPRYLIKTRGQQVTLSCSPISGHRSVSWYQQTPGQGLQFLFEYFSETQRNKGNFPGRFSGRQFSNSRSEMNVSTLELGDSALYLCASSGGGLLEQYFGPGTRLTVT.

The chain links TRBV9 to TRBJ2-3; 7 bases agree with TRBD2. J was trimmed by 1 base and V by 4 bases; bases with no gene match: 12. The CDR3 sequence is 17 residues long. Germline V gene data show CDR1 as SGDLS and CDR2 as YYNGEE. In DNA form, the CDR3 reads TGTGCCAGCAGCATCGGCCCCGGGGAGGGTGGCACAGATACGCAGTATTTT. Translated, it gives CASSIGPGEGGTDTQYF.

The chain recombines TRBV11-3 with TRBJ2-6, with D possibly matching TRBD2 (6 bases). The CDR3 is 15 amino acids. Trimming pared 4 bases from V and 1 base from J, leaving 8 bases between. Germline assignment: CDR1 SGHNT and CDR2 YENEEA. CDR3 protein: CASSSGTSGANVLTF. The CDR3 coding sequence is TGTGCCAGCAGCTCCGGGACTTCTGGGGCCAACGTCCTGACTTTC.

This clone turned up a few times. V and J are TRBV15 and TRBJ1-2, with a weak D call TRBD1 (5 bases). The length of the CDR3 is 14 residues. V dropped 7 bases and J dropped 2 bases, with 14 bases sitting between them. Germline V lookup: CDR1 LNHNV, CDR2 YYDKDF (reference sequence). CDR3 nucleotides: TGTGCCACCACCCCCTTAGACAGCAACTATGGCTACACCTTC. As protein: CATTPLDSNYGYTF.

The CDR3 nucleotides are TGCGCCAGCAGCCAAGTTGGGGGGACGAAGACCCAGTACTTC. This sequence encodes CASSQVGGTKTQYF. J is TRBJ2-5 and V is TRBV4-1, with TRBD2 as a possible D gene (6 bases). V lost 1 base and J 6 bases, leaving 12 bases between the germline ends. There are 14 residues in the CDR3. Germline V gene sequence: CDR1 MGHRA, CDR2 YSYEKL.

The rearrangement joins TRBV11-1 to TRBJ2-3, with no clear D. V was shortened by 5 bases and J by 5 bases, with 11 bases between the two germline ends. Germline-derived CDR1 and CDR2 are SGHAT and FQDESV (reference sequence). The length of the CDR3 is 13 residues. The CDR3 reads CASSSWPGDTQYF. CDR3 in DNA: TGTGCCAGCAGCAGCTGGCCGGGAGATACGCAGTATTTT.

This clone turned up a few times. V usage is TRBV28 and J usage is TRBJ2-3; TRBD2 might be the D (6 bases). V shed 5 bases and J shed 3 bases, with 21 bases lying between them. This CDR3 spans 17 amino acids. Germline V gene lookup returns CDR1 MDHEN and CDR2 SYDVKM. CDR3 sequence reads: CASSGARFAGRTDTQYF. In DNA, the CDR3 is TGTGCCAGCAGTGGAGCGCGTTTTGCGGGGAGGACAGATACGCAGTATTTT.

The table lists this clone with a few counts. The CDR3 is CASSVRSFRGEKLFF. DNA for the CDR3: TGTGCCAGCAGTGTGAGGTCCTTTCGGGGTGAAAAACTGTTTTTT. V usage is TRBV6-5 and J usage is TRBJ1-4; D is unresolved. V was shortened by 5 bases and J by 7 bases, with 17 bases between the two germline ends. The CDR3 covers 15 residues. Germline values: CDR1 MNHEY, CDR2 SVGAGI.

The chain couples TRBV7-6 to TRBJ2-3; 9 nucleotides line up with TRBD2. The J segment lost 1 base and the V segment lost 1 base, leaving 6 bases of the junction unmatched. The length of the CDR3 is 17 residues. Germline-derived CDR1 and CDR2 are SGHVS and FNYEAQ. CDR3 in DNA: TGTGCCAGCAGCTTAGATTCTCGGACTAGCGGCACAGATACGCAGTATTTT. Residues: CASSLDSRTSGTDTQYF.

V gene TRBV5-1 combines with J gene TRBJ2-7; maybe TRBD1 (5 bases). Trimming took 0 bases from V and 0 from J, leaving 10 bases between them. This CDR3 has 15 residues. Germline assignment: CDR1 SGHRS and CDR2 YFSETQ. CDR3 in amino acids: CASSLALGASYEQYF. The CDR3 DNA reads as TGCGCCAGCAGCTTGGCCCTTGGGGCCTCCTACGAGCAGTACTTC.

The chain carries TRBV19 and TRBJ2-3; TRBD2 agrees at 10 bases. J gave up 3 bases and V 5 bases, and 5 bases lay outside the gene matches. The CDR3 has 15 amino acids. Germline CDR1 is LNHDA and CDR2 is SQIVND (reference sequence). CDR3 coding DNA: TGTGCCAGTAGTTTCGCTAGCGGGAGAACAGATACGCAGTATTTT. Translation: CASSFASGRTDTQYF.

The chain is built from TRBV7-9 and TRBJ1-1, with TRBD1 matching 10 bases. This CDR3 is 15 amino acids long. Trimming at V came to 4 bases and at J to 1 base, leaving 3 bases not matched to a gene. The germline CDR1 and CDR2 sequences are SEHNR and FQNEAQ (reference sequence). The DNA of the CDR3 is TGTGCCAGCAGCTCGAGACAGGGGGCGAACACTGAAGCTTTCTTT. Its protein product is CASSSRQGANTEAFF.

The chain employs TRBV5-1 and TRBJ1-2; 7 nucleotides match TRBD1. There are 14 residues in the CDR3. With 4 bases clipped from V and 8 bases from J, the junction kept 11 bases outside the gene matches. Germline V gives CDR1 SGHRS, CDR2 YFSETQ. The CDR3 loop reads CASSILQGVRGYTF. The DNA of the CDR3 is TGCGCCAGCAGCATACTGCAGGGGGTGAGAGGCTACACCTTC.

This chain links TRBV18 with TRBJ1-1, with a weak D call TRBD1 (5 bases). Trimming pared 6 bases from V and 1 base from J, leaving 12 bases between. The length of the CDR3 is 14 residues. The V gene's germline CDR1 is KGHSH and CDR2 LQKENI. CDR3 sequence reads: CASSLDTQNTEAFF. CDR3 in DNA: TGTGCCAGCTCTCTGGACACACAGAACACTGAAGCTTTCTTT.

This clone was seen only a few times. The chain uses TRBV28 and TRBJ2-5, with D tentatively TRBD2 (7 bases). The CDR3 consists of 15 residues. Looked up from germline, CDR1 is MDHEN and CDR2 is SYDVKM. Trimming removed 3 bases at V and 2 bases at J, with 13 bases between. The chain's CDR3 is CASSLGGRLQETQYF. The CDR3, as DNA: TGTGCCAGCAGTTTGGGGGGGCGCCTGCAAGAGACCCAGTACTTC.

The CDR3, as DNA: TGTGCCAGCAACGTTATCACAGGGGGCACCGGGGAGCTGTTTTTT. Translation: CASNVITGGTGELFF. The gene calls are TRBV5-5 and TRBJ2-2; 8 bases map to TRBD1. There are 15 residues in the CDR3. Trimming removed 6 bases from V and 4 bases from J; junction bases left unmatched: 8. Germline CDR1 is SGHKS and CDR2 is YYEKEE (reference sequence). Using reference TRBV5-5 and TRBJ2-2 for the parts outside the CDR3, the full variable domain is DAGVTQSPTHLIKTRGQQVTLRCSPISGHKSVSWYQQVLGQGPQFIFQYYEKEERGRGNFPDRFSARQFPNYSSELNVNALLLGDSALYLCASNVITGGTGELFFGEGSRLTVL.

The chain recombines TRBV7-8 with TRBJ2-5; the D gene is possibly TRBD2 (5 bases). With 2 bases removed from V and 2 bases from J, the gap between germline ends came to 12 bases. There are 15 residues in the CDR3. Germline loops: CDR1 SGHVS, CDR2 FQNEAQ. The CDR3 coding sequence is TGTGCCAGCAGCTTAAAGGCTAGCCGGCAAGAGACCCAGTACTTC. As protein: CASSLKASRQETQYF.

CDR3 residues: CASSGGVGYTF. The CDR3 DNA is TGTGCCAGCAGCGGAGGGGTCGGCTACACCTTC. This chain uses TRBV7-9 with TRBJ1-2, with D perhaps TRBD1 (5 bases). V was clipped by 5 bases and J by 8 bases, with 9 bases between them. From germline, CDR1 is SEHNR and CDR2 FQNEAQ (reference sequence). This CDR3 spans 11 amino acids.